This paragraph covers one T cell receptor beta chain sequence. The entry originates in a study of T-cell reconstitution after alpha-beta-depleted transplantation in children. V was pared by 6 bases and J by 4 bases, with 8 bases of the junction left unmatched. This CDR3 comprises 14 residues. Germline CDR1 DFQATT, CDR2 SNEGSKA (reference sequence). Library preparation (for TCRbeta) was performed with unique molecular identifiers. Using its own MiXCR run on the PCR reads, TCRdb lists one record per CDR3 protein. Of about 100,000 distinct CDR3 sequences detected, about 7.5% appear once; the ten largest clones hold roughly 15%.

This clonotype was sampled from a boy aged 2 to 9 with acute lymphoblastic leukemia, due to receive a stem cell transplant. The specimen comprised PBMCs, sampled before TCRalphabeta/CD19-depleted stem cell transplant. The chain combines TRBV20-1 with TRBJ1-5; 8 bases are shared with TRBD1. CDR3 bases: TGCAGTGCAGGACGGACAGGGCCTAATCAGCCCCAGCATTTT. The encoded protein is CSAGRTGPNQPQHF.